The entry below describes one TCR beta chain. What it binds is unknown. Germline CDR1 is SGHAT and CDR2 is FQNNGV. The CDR3 sequence is 15 residues long. Trimming left V 4 bases short and J 0 bases short, with 12 bases between. The data derive from a study of cytomegalovirus exposure and HLA in healthy donors. Study information: Genotyping of some 390 donors showed that 70% to 90% belonged to the Caucasian-associated ancestry cluster.

13 Jbeta primers and 60 Vbeta primers were used for the PCR. Measured with immunoSEQ multiplex PCR; TCRdb has only the in-frame clones, and not every one. The table records around 65,000 clones, more than 60% of them present only once. Overall study results and limits: Later genetic work tied a missense DCLRE1C variant to beta-chain V and J trimming. Cytomegalovirus-associated status was assigned to approximately 160 TCR beta chains. For most TCR sequences rarity was the rule, although some public TCRs occurred in many donors.

The chain combines TRBV11-2 with TRBJ1-2; D gene unclear. Sequencing input: PBMCs. This TCR came from a man aged 50-59 years in good health and CMV-seropositive. This CDR3 is CASSSRGTSNYGYTF. The CDR3 DNA is TGTGCCAGCAGCTCCCGAGGAACTTCTAACTATGGCTACACCTTC.